The clone carrying this TCR beta chain was seen only a few times. These data belong to a study of cytomegalovirus exposure and HLA in healthy donors. The CDR3 has 15 residues. CDR1 and CDR2 (germline): SGHRS, YFSETQ. V was clipped by 3 bases and J by 9 bases, with 16 bases between them. PCR primers comprised 60 Vbeta and 13 Jbeta primers. Sequencing used immunoSEQ multiplex PCR; TCRdb keeps in-frame clones, though not all of them. The repertoire holds almost 70,000 clones, with roughly two thirds as singletons. The TCR originated in a male donor in good health and CMV-seropositive. Sequenced input: PBMCs. J is TRBJ1-6 and V is TRBV5-1; D remains ambiguous. For the CDR3, the DNA is TGCGCCAGCAGCTCGCTTGGGGAGCCTAGTTCACCCCTCCACTTT. Its protein product is CASSSLGEPSSPLHF.